This TCR beta chain was identified during a study of blood T cell repertoires in COVID-19. The CDR3 has 12 amino acids. Germline loops: CDR1 SGHVS, CDR2 FNYEAQ. Trimming left V 4 bases short and J 7 bases short, with 7 bases between. In the study's own analysis: By means of reference gene primer amplification, nucleated cell counts were estimated. Only in-frame clones appear in the TCRdb table, and some are missing; sequencing was by immunoSEQ multiplex PCR. The V and J calls and clone size come from that table; D and trimming were worked out from the DNA. The data hold roughly 200,000 clones, with 75% to 85% observed a single time. Seattle patient enrollment occurred during active infection, with longitudinal follow-up thereafter.

The receptor comes from a woman aged 40 to 50 with COVID-19, enrolled during active disease. V and J are TRBV7-6 and TRBJ2-2; D is unclear. Sequencing was performed on peripheral blood. CDR3 protein: CASSSQDGELFF. DNA for the CDR3: TGTGCCAGCAGCTCCCAGGACGGGGAGCTGTTTTTT.